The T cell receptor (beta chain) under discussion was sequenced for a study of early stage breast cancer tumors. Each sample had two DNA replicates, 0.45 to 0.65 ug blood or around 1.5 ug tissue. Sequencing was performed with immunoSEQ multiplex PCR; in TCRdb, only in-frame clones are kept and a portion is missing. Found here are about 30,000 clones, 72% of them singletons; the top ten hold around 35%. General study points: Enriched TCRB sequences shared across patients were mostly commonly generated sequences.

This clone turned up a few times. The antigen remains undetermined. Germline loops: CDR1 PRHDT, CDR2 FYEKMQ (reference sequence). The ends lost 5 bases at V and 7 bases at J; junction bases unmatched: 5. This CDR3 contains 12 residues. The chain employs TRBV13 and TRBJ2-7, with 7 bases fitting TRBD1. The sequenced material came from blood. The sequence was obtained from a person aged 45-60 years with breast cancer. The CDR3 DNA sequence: TGTGCCAGCAGCATAAACAGGGGAGAGCAGTACTTC. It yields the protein CASSINRGEQYF. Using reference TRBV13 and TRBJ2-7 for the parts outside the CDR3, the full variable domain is AAGVIQSPRHLIKEKRETATLKCYPIPRHDTVYWYQQGPGQDPQFLISFYEKMQSDKGSIPDRFSAQQFSDYHSELNMSSLELGDSALYFCASSINRGEQYFGPGTRLTVT.